A selection of T cell receptor beta chains follows, all from one sample in a study of neurological immune-mediated disorders. One entry per CDR3 protein results from TCRdb running MiXCR on the 5' RACE reads. Of some 60,000 distinct CDR3 sequences in the sample, more than 7.5% were seen once. The sequenced material came from PBMCs. The receptors derive from a man aged 25 to 40 in good health. CDR3s include the opening cysteine and the closing phenylalanine or tryptophan. Fields, in order: J gene, V gene, D gene, clone size, CDR3 DNA, CDR3 protein. The D gene is left open where the match is weak. Size tells how often a clone was seen (once, few, many) or the class of an expanded clone, and some rows leave it out.

J gene: TRBJ2-3; V gene: TRBV3-1; D gene: .; clone size: .; CDR3 DNA: TGTGCCAGCAGCTGGGGACTCGACGGGGATACGCAGTATTTT; CDR3 protein: CASSWGLDGDTQYF
J gene: TRBJ1-5; V gene: TRBV5-6; D gene: .; clone size: many; CDR3 DNA: TGTGCCAGCAGCTTGGCGGGTATGGGCAATCAGCCCCAGCATTTT; CDR3 protein: CASSLAGMGNQPQHF
J gene: TRBJ2-7; V gene: TRBV28; D gene: TRBD1; clone size: .; CDR3 DNA: TGTGCCAGCATCCCACAGGGGGCCGACGAGCAGTACTTC; CDR3 protein: CASIPQGADEQYF
J gene: TRBJ2-2; V gene: TRBV20-1; D gene: TRBD2; clone size: many; CDR3 DNA: TGCAGTGCTCGAGCGGGAGGGAACACCGGGGAGCTGTTTTTT; CDR3 protein: CSARAGGNTGELFF
J gene: TRBJ1-1; V gene: TRBV30; D gene: .; clone size: few; CDR3 DNA: TGTGCCTGGAGGAGGCGGGGGGGCGCGATGAACACTGAAGCTTTCTTT; CDR3 protein: CAWRRRGGAMNTEAFF
J gene: TRBJ2-6; V gene: TRBV4-1; D gene: TRBD1; clone size: many; CDR3 DNA: TGCGCCAGCAGCCAAGGAAGGACAGGGGTCGGGGCCAACGTCCTGACTTTC; CDR3 protein: CASSQGRTGVGANVLTF
J gene: TRBJ2-1; V gene: TRBV5-1; D gene: TRBD1; clone size: .; CDR3 DNA: TGCGCCAGCAGCCTCGTCACAGGGGGCGAGCAGTTCTTC; CDR3 protein: CASSLVTGGEQFF
J gene: TRBJ2-1; V gene: TRBV5-1; D gene: TRBD2; clone size: many; CDR3 DNA: TGCGCCAGCAGCTTGTATCTAGCGGGAGCACAGGGGCAGTTCTTC; CDR3 protein: CASSLYLAGAQGQFF
J gene: TRBJ2-3; V gene: TRBV4-1; D gene: TRBD1; clone size: many; CDR3 DNA: TGCGCCAGCACGCTGAGGGGGCTTGGCACAGATACGCAGTATTTT; CDR3 protein: CASTLRGLGTDTQYF
J gene: TRBJ2-1; V gene: TRBV10-3; D gene: .; clone size: many; CDR3 DNA: TGTGCCACCGGATGGACACGGGAAGGAGAGCAGTTCTTC; CDR3 protein: CATGWTREGEQFF
J gene: TRBJ2-1; V gene: TRBV2; D gene: .; clone size: many; CDR3 DNA: TGTGCCAGCAGTCAGAGTGATGAGCAGTTCTTC; CDR3 protein: CASSQSDEQFF
J gene: TRBJ1-1; V gene: TRBV9; D gene: TRBD1; clone size: many; CDR3 DNA: TGTGCCAGCAGCGTAGAGGCGGGACAGATGAACACTGAAGCTTTCTTT; CDR3 protein: CASSVEAGQMNTEAFF
J gene: TRBJ2-3; V gene: TRBV10-2; D gene: .; clone size: many; CDR3 DNA: TGCGCCAGCTCATCAATCATTGGTTCCGCAGATACGCAGTATTTT; CDR3 protein: CASSSIIGSADTQYF
J gene: TRBJ2-1; V gene: TRBV5-1; D gene: TRBD2; clone size: many; CDR3 DNA: TGCGCCAGCAGCGCCGGGACTAGCGGGGGGGAGCAGTTCTTC; CDR3 protein: CASSAGTSGGEQFF
J gene: TRBJ1-5; V gene: TRBV19; D gene: TRBD1; clone size: few; CDR3 DNA: TGTGCCAGTACTCGGGGACAGGGGGTCTGGAGCAATCAGCCCCAGCATTTT; CDR3 protein: CASTRGQGVWSNQPQHF
J gene: TRBJ2-7; V gene: TRBV9; D gene: TRBD2; clone size: many; CDR3 DNA: TGTGCCAGCAGCACCGGACTAGCGGACACTTACGAGCAGTACTTC; CDR3 protein: CASSTGLADTYEQYF
J gene: TRBJ1-4; V gene: TRBV12-3/TRBV12-4; D gene: TRBD1; clone size: many; CDR3 DNA: TGTGCCAGCAGTTTTACAGGGGGCAATGAAAAACTGTTTTTT; CDR3 protein: CASSFTGGNEKLFF
J gene: TRBJ2-7; V gene: TRBV28; D gene: TRBD2; clone size: many; CDR3 DNA: TGTGCCAGCGGCCGACTAGCGGGAGTTTCGGTGGACGAGCAGTACTTC; CDR3 protein: CASGRLAGVSVDEQYF
J gene: TRBJ2-2; V gene: TRBV24-1; D gene: .; clone size: .; CDR3 DNA: TGTGCCACCAGTGATAACTGGGGGAAAAACACCGGGGAGCTGTTTTTT; CDR3 protein: CATSDNWGKNTGELFF
J gene: TRBJ2-1; V gene: TRBV10-3; D gene: .; clone size: many; CDR3 DNA: TGTGCCATCAGTGAGCCCCCCGACAATGAGCAGTTCTTC; CDR3 protein: CAISEPPDNEQFF
J gene: TRBJ2-1; V gene: TRBV7-2; D gene: .; clone size: many; CDR3 DNA: TGTGCCAGCAGCTTAGGGGTCGGGCTTGAGGGTGAGCAGTTCTTC; CDR3 protein: CASSLGVGLEGEQFF
J gene: TRBJ2-5; V gene: TRBV28; D gene: .; clone size: many; CDR3 DNA: TGTGCCAGCAGTTCAGAAGAGACCCAGTACTTC; CDR3 protein: CASSSEETQYF
J gene: TRBJ2-5; V gene: TRBV18; D gene: .; clone size: many; CDR3 DNA: TGTGCCAGCTCACCCGCAGGCGGGACCGATCAAGAGACCCAGTACTTC; CDR3 protein: CASSPAGGTDQETQYF
J gene: TRBJ2-1; V gene: TRBV29-1; D gene: .; clone size: many; CDR3 DNA: TGCAGCGCACGGGACTCCTACAATGAGCAGTTCTTC; CDR3 protein: CSARDSYNEQFF
J gene: TRBJ1-2; V gene: TRBV28; D gene: .; clone size: many; CDR3 DNA: TGTGCCAGCAGTTTGGGCCCCTCGGGCTACACCTTC; CDR3 protein: CASSLGPSGYTF
J gene: TRBJ2-5; V gene: TRBV5-1; D gene: TRBD2; clone size: many; CDR3 DNA: TGCGCCAGCAGCGTGGGAGGGCTTAGCGGCGGGGAGACCCAGTACTTC; CDR3 protein: CASSVGGLSGGETQYF
J gene: TRBJ1-3; V gene: TRBV15; D gene: .; clone size: many; CDR3 DNA: TGTGCCACCAGCAGAGAACCGGGAGGTGGAAACACCATATATTTT; CDR3 protein: CATSREPGGGNTIYF
J gene: TRBJ2-5; V gene: TRBV10-3; D gene: TRBD1; clone size: many; CDR3 DNA: TGTGCCATCAGTGAGGACAGGGGGAGACAAGAGACCCAGTACTTC; CDR3 protein: CAISEDRGRQETQYF
J gene: TRBJ2-5; V gene: TRBV29-1; D gene: .; clone size: many; CDR3 DNA: TGCAGCCCCCAGGCGGCAGGGGAAGAGACCCAGTACTTC; CDR3 protein: CSPQAAGEETQYF
J gene: TRBJ2-5; V gene: TRBV20-1; D gene: .; clone size: many; CDR3 DNA: TGCAGTGCTAGAGATGACTCTGCGTGGGGGGAAGAGACCCAGTACTTC; CDR3 protein: CSARDDSAWGEETQYF
J gene: TRBJ2-1; V gene: TRBV5-1; D gene: TRBD2; clone size: many; CDR3 DNA: TGCGCCAGCAGCTCCGGGGGGGGGCGCGACAATGAGCAGTTCTTC; CDR3 protein: CASSSGGGRDNEQFF
J gene: TRBJ2-1; V gene: TRBV20-1; D gene: TRBD1; clone size: many; CDR3 DNA: TGCAGTGCTAGTTCGATCGACAGGGGGAATGAGCAGTTCTTC; CDR3 protein: CSASSIDRGNEQFF
J gene: TRBJ1-3; V gene: TRBV28; D gene: TRBD1; clone size: many; CDR3 DNA: TGTGCCAGCACCCCGGACAGGGCTGGAAACACCATATATTTT; CDR3 protein: CASTPDRAGNTIYF
J gene: TRBJ2-5; V gene: TRBV28; D gene: TRBD1; clone size: many; CDR3 DNA: TGTGCCAGCAGTGTACCACCGGGACAGGGCTCGGGCAGTGCCGGGACCCAGTACTTC; CDR3 protein: CASSVPPGQGSGSAGTQYF
J gene: TRBJ1-3; V gene: TRBV5-1; D gene: TRBD1; clone size: many; CDR3 DNA: TGCGCCAGCAGCTTGAACCCGCAGGGGGCGAGTGGAAACACCATATATTTT; CDR3 protein: CASSLNPQGASGNTIYF
J gene: TRBJ2-3; V gene: TRBV20-1; D gene: .; clone size: many; CDR3 DNA: TGCAGTGCCCGCAGACCAGGGGCAGATACGCAGTATTTT; CDR3 protein: CSARRPGADTQYF
J gene: TRBJ2-3; V gene: TRBV5-1; D gene: TRBD1; clone size: many; CDR3 DNA: TGCGCCAGCAGCGGGACAGGTCCCGGCACAGATACGCAGTATTTT; CDR3 protein: CASSGTGPGTDTQYF